The 29 T cell receptor beta chains below all came from one sample that was sequenced in a study of T-cell reconstitution after alpha-beta-depleted transplantation in children. Researchers prepared the TCRbeta library using unique molecular identifiers, the study reports. Each CDR3 protein gets one entry after TCRdb re-called the PCR reads with MiXCR. This sample has 240,000 or so distinct CDR3 sequences, with more than 10% found just once. The material was PBMCs from the stem cell graft donor, obtained from the stem cell graft. The receptor set was obtained from a human donor who donated a stem cell graft to a child with acute lymphoblastic leukemia.

This clonotype was detected ten times or more. J is TRBJ1-1 and V is TRBV27, with a possible D match to TRBD1 (5 bases). V lost 5 bases and J 1 base, leaving 14 bases between the germline ends. The CDR3 has 15 residues. The germline CDR1 and CDR2 sequences are MNHEY and SMNVEV (reference sequence). The CDR3: CASSPAGRGNTEAFF. CDR3 nucleotides: TGTGCCAGCAGTCCAGCGGGACGGGGGAACACTGAAGCTTTCTTT.

This clonotype was observed many times. The genes are TRBV4-3 and TRBJ1-3; D is undetermined. V was clipped by 0 bases and J by 1 base, with 10 bases between them. This CDR3 has 16 residues. Germline assignment: CDR1 LGHNA and CDR2 YSLEER. This chain's CDR3 is CASSQEQSFSGNTIYF. CDR3 coding DNA: TGCGCCAGCAGCCAAGAACAGTCGTTTTCTGGAAACACCATATATTTT.

At least ten counts were recorded for this clonotype. The chain recombines TRBV7-2 with TRBJ1-4, with 11 bases that match TRBD1. The V gene's germline CDR1 is SGHTA and CDR2 FQGNSA. V gave up 3 bases and J gave up 8 bases; unmatched junction bases: 8. This CDR3 is 16 amino acids long. CDR3 sequence: CASSLGGQGAGEKLFF. The CDR3, as DNA: TGTGCCAGCAGCTTGGGTGGACAGGGGGCGGGGGAAAAACTGTTTTTT. Full variable domain (remainder filled in from reference TRBV7-2 and TRBJ1-4): GAGVSQSPSNKVTEKGKDVELRCDPISGHTALYWYRQSLGQGLEFLIYFQGNSAPDKSGLPSDRFSAERTGGSVSTLTIQRTQQEDSAVYLCASSLGGQGAGEKLFFGSGTQLSVL.

This clonotype was seen repeatedly, ten times or more. This chain joins TRBV11-1 and TRBJ1-2; unclear D gene. Germline-derived CDR1 and CDR2 are SGHAT and FQDESV (reference sequence). V was cut by 10 bases and J by 7 bases, with 16 bases left in between. CDR3 size: 12 residues. The CDR3 coding sequence is TGTGCCACTGACGGTTTCGCCGGTGGCTACACCTTC. It is translated as CATDGFAGGYTF.

This clonotype was picked up many times. The gene calls are TRBV4-3 and TRBJ2-1; 8 nucleotides line up with TRBD2. The CDR3 is 15 residues long. The V gene end was trimmed by 4 bases and the J gene end by 4 bases; junction bases not matched to a gene: 6. Germline lookup yields CDR1 LGHNA and CDR2 YSLEER. The DNA for the CDR3 is TGCGCCAGCAGCCTTAGCGGGGCGACTTACAATGAGCAGTTCTTC. This gives the protein CASSLSGATYNEQFF.

This clonotype has ten or more counts. The rearrangement joins TRBV7-9 to TRBJ2-2, with no clear D. CDR1 is SEHNR, CDR2 FQNEAQ, per germline (reference sequence). V lost 4 bases, J lost 7 bases, and 10 bases lay in between. The CDR3 spans 13 residues. CDR3 residues: CASSSFSGGELFF. CDR3 in DNA: TGTGCCAGCAGCTCCTTTTCTGGCGGGGAGCTGTTTTTT.

This clonotype was seen a handful of times. The rearrangement joins TRBV7-9 to TRBJ2-7; D may correspond to TRBD1 or TRBD2 (5 bases each). The CDR3 has 14 amino acids. CDR1 is SEHNR, CDR2 FQNEAQ, per germline (reference sequence). V was cut by 2 bases and J by 12 bases, with 20 bases left in between. For the CDR3, the DNA is TGTGCCAGCAGCTTAAATATGGGGACCCCCGAGACGTACTTC. Protein product: CASSLNMGTPETYF.

There are many counts of this clonotype. This sequence joins TRBV29-1 and TRBJ2-5, with a possible D match to TRBD2 (6 bases). Per germline, CDR1 SQVTM and CDR2 ANQGSEA. The CDR3 spans 13 residues. V lost 5 bases, J lost 1 base, and 11 bases lay in between. The CDR3 nucleotides read TGCAGCGTTCTTCGGGGGTTCCAAGAGACCCAGTACTTC. It translates to CSVLRGFQETQYF.

This clonotype came up many times. This chain uses TRBV20-1 with TRBJ2-3; the D gene is possibly TRBD1 (7 bases). Germline assignment: CDR1 DFQATT and CDR2 SNEGSKA (reference sequence). Trimming cost V 6 bases and J 3 bases, with 19 bases left between them. The length of the CDR3 is 15 residues. The CDR3 DNA reads TGCAGTGCGCCGCTTGTGACAGGGAGGACAGATACGCAGTATTTT. It specifies CSAPLVTGRTDTQYF.

This clonotype was seen at least ten times. This chain connects TRBV12-3 or TRBV12-4 to TRBJ1-4; D is uncertain. V lost 5 bases and J lost 5, with 18 bases in between. The CDR3 length is 16 residues. The chain's CDR3 is CASSPSSVVFNEKLFF. The CDR3 DNA reads TGTGCCAGCAGTCCTTCCTCGGTCGTCTTCAATGAAAAACTGTTTTTT.

This clonotype was recorded many times. This sequence joins TRBV30 and TRBJ1-1; TRBD1 is a possible D gene (6 bases). In germline, CDR1 is GTSNPN, CDR2 SVGIG (reference sequence). V lost 2 bases and J 3 bases, leaving 10 bases between the germline ends. This CDR3 is built from 13 residues. The CDR3 DNA sequence: TGTGCCTGGAGTCTGAACAGGGACACTGAAGCTTTCTTT. Translation gives CAWSLNRDTEAFF.

This clonotype showed up many times. CDR3 amino acids: CSARGRRGQNIQYF. CDR3 bases: TGCAGTGCTAGAGGACGCCGGGGCCAAAACATTCAGTACTTC. The chain links TRBV20-1 to TRBJ2-4; D is possibly TRBD1 or TRBD2 (5 bases each). Trimming took 1 base from V and 5 from J, leaving 12 bases between them. The germline CDR1 and CDR2 sequences are DFQATT and SNEGSKA (reference sequence). CDR3 size: 14 residues.

This clonotype was counted at least ten times. The gene calls are TRBV9 and TRBJ1-3, with D unresolved. The germline V gene encodes CDR1 SGDLS and CDR2 YYNGEE. There are 12 residues in the CDR3. Trimming pared 4 bases from V and 4 bases from J, leaving 6 bases between. CDR3 DNA sequence: TGTGCCAGCAGCACGGACGGAAACACCATATATTTT. Protein sequence: CASSTDGNTIYF.

This clonotype was seen many times. This chain links TRBV4-1 with TRBJ2-5, with a possible D match to TRBD1 (6 bases). Germline lookup yields CDR1 MGHRA and CDR2 YSYEKL. The V and J ends lost 4 bases and 1 base respectively, with 10 bases between them. The CDR3 length is 14 residues. This CDR3 is CASSPRTAQETQYF. As DNA, the CDR3 is TGCGCCAGCAGCCCCCGGACAGCCCAAGAGACCCAGTACTTC.

This clonotype was counted many times. The V and J genes are TRBV12-3 or TRBV12-4 and TRBJ1-2; D might be TRBD1 (5 bases). Trimming left V 5 bases short and J 2 bases short, with 12 bases between. The CDR3 length is 14 residues. CDR3 bases: TGTGCCAGCAGTCCAGCGGGACGGAACTATGGCTACACCTTC. It translates to CASSPAGRNYGYTF.

The sample holds many counts of this clonotype. V is TRBV7-6 and J is TRBJ2-7; D remains ambiguous. CDR3 length: 15 residues. Germline CDR1 is SGHVS and CDR2 is FNYEAQ. Trimming stripped 0 bases from V and 2 bases from J, with 11 bases between. This chain's CDR3 is CASSLALAQPYEQYF. For the CDR3, the DNA is TGTGCCAGCAGCTTAGCGCTTGCGCAGCCCTACGAGCAGTACTTC.

This clonotype was seen many times. This CDR3 is CASSLPAPRQGSYNEQFF. For the CDR3, the DNA is TGTGCCAGCAGCTTACCCGCTCCAAGGCAGGGGTCCTACAATGAGCAGTTCTTC. The chain joins TRBV28 to TRBJ2-1; possibly TRBD1 for D (6 bases). Trimming took off 6 bases at V and 1 base at J, with 22 bases between the two ends. Looked up from germline, CDR1 is MDHEN and CDR2 is SYDVKM. CDR3 size: 18 residues.

The sample holds many counts of this clonotype. The V gene is TRBV5-1, the J gene TRBJ2-3, with D perhaps matching TRBD2 (6 bases). The CDR3 is 15 amino acids. Germline V gives CDR1 SGHRS, CDR2 YFSETQ. Trimming pared 0 bases from V and 2 bases from J, leaving 10 bases between. The CDR3 DNA follows: TGCGCCAGCAGCTTGGATAGCGGTTACACAGATACGCAGTATTTT. Its translation is CASSLDSGYTDTQYF.

The rearrangement joins TRBV7-9 to TRBJ2-2, with 9 bases identical to TRBD1. V shed 11 bases, J shed 7 bases, and the junction held 11 bases outside the gene matches. This CDR3 region has 14 residues. In germline, CDR1 is SEHNR, CDR2 FQNEAQ (reference sequence). The CDR3 here is CARKRQGEGGELFF. CDR3 coding DNA: TGTGCCCGCAAAAGACAGGGGGAAGGCGGGGAGCTGTTTTTT.

This clonotype was observed at least ten times. The V call is TRBV30, the J call TRBJ2-3, with D possibly matching TRBD1 (6 bases). CDR1 and CDR2 (germline): GTSNPN, SVGIG (reference sequence). The CDR3 extends over 14 amino acids. With 3 bases removed from V and 2 bases from J, the gap between germline ends came to 12 bases. This CDR3 is CAWSADSSTDTQYF. The CDR3 DNA reads as TGTGCCTGGAGCGCGGACAGCTCCACAGATACGCAGTATTTT.

This clonotype was observed many times. The chain recombines TRBV27 with TRBJ1-1; no reliable D call. The V end lost 2 bases, the J end lost 1 base, and 14 bases lay between the germline ends. The CDR3 spans 16 residues. Germline V gene lookup returns CDR1 MNHEY and CDR2 SMNVEV (reference sequence). The CDR3 sequence is CASSLGRPASNTEAFF. The CDR3 DNA reads as TGTGCCAGCAGTTTAGGTCGTCCAGCCTCGAACACTGAAGCTTTCTTT.

This clonotype was counted at least ten times. The chain employs TRBV5-1 and TRBJ2-7; 9 nucleotides align to TRBD1. Germline V gene sequence: CDR1 SGHRS, CDR2 YFSETQ. After removal of 5 bases from V and 7 bases from J, the junction contained 7 bases not matched to a gene. The CDR3 runs 13 residues. The CDR3 nucleotides read TGCGCCAGCAGTCTCGGACAGGGGCGAGAGCAGTACTTC. Its translation is CASSLGQGREQYF.

This clonotype showed up many times. V is TRBV4-3 and J is TRBJ2-2; D remains unclear. Germline assignment: CDR1 LGHNA and CDR2 YSLEER. The CDR3 contains 13 residues. Trimming left V 0 bases short and J 6 bases short, with 5 bases between. This CDR3 is CASSQDPAGELFF. CDR3 DNA: TGCGCCAGCAGCCAAGACCCAGCCGGGGAGCTGTTTTTT.

This clonotype was seen at least ten times. The CDR3 loop reads CASSARVSRNYGYTF. The CDR3 bases are TGTGCCAGCAGTGCTCGGGTCTCTAGGAACTATGGCTACACCTTC. The chain recombines TRBV6-1 with TRBJ1-2; the D is unclear. The CDR3 runs 15 residues. V shed 4 bases and J shed 2 bases, with 14 bases lying between them. CDR1 and CDR2 from the germline V gene are MNHNS and SASEGT.

This clonotype was found many times. The gene calls are TRBV29-1 and TRBJ2-5; 8 bases fit TRBD2. The V segment lost 6 bases and the J segment 10 bases; nucleotides outside the gene matches: 16. Germline CDR1 and CDR2: SQVTM and ANQGSEA. The CDR3 is 14 residues long. The CDR3 coding sequence is TGCAGCGTCCCGGGACTAGAGGGGTTTAGACGCCAGTACTTC. Protein product: CSVPGLEGFRRQYF.

This clonotype was observed at least ten times. The J gene is TRBJ1-1, the V gene TRBV6-6; D gene unclear. Germline V gene data show CDR1 as MNHNY and CDR2 as SVGAGI (reference sequence). V was pared by 2 bases and J by 1 base, with 5 bases between. The CDR3 has 13 amino acids. Here the CDR3 DNA reads TGTGCCAGCAGTTACGGCACGAACACTGAAGCTTTCTTT. The encoded protein is CASSYGTNTEAFF.

This clonotype was recorded at least ten times. The chain carries TRBV9 and TRBJ2-3; 11 positions match TRBD2. Unmatched junction bases numbered 0, after V lost 0 bases and J lost 0 bases. Germline assignment: CDR1 SGDLS and CDR2 YYNGEE. The CDR3 loop spans 16 amino acids. CDR3 protein: CASSVASGGSTDTQYF. The CDR3 DNA follows: TGTGCCAGCAGCGTAGCTAGCGGGGGGAGCACAGATACGCAGTATTTT.

This clonotype was seen repeatedly, ten times or more. Here the CDR3 DNA reads TGTGCCATCAGTGAGTCTAGAGTAGGCGATGAGCAGTTCTTC. It is translated as CAISESRVGDEQFF. V is TRBV10-3 and J is TRBJ2-1; D is uncertain. Germline V gene sequence: CDR1 ENHRY, CDR2 SYGVKD. The CDR3 contains 14 residues. Trimming shortened V by 0 bases and J by 8 bases, and 11 bases separated the two germline ends.

The chain employs TRBV6-5 and TRBJ2-3; tentative D call: TRBD2 (6 bases). The CDR3 extends over 16 amino acids. CDR1 MNHEY and CDR2 SVGAGI come from the germline V gene. Trimming removed 4 bases at V and 3 bases at J, with 17 bases between. This CDR3 reads CASSLYRRASTDTQYF. As DNA, the CDR3 is TGTGCCAGCAGTTTGTACAGGAGGGCATCTACAGATACGCAGTATTTT.